A selection of T cell receptor beta chains follows, all from one sample in a study of OX40 agonist ivuxolimab in advanced cancers. The data were produced by immunoSEQ multiplex PCR, yet TCRdb's version contains in-frame clones alone and is incomplete. The sample includes just under 9,000 clones, 88% of them seen just once. The source was CD4+ or CD8+ T cells sorted from blood, collected in a trial of the OX40 agonist ivuxolimab. Receptors were obtained from an adult with an advanced solid tumor such as melanoma, head and neck, liver or kidney cancer. CDR3s include the opening cysteine and the closing phenylalanine or tryptophan. The order of the fields is J gene, D gene, V gene, clone size, CDR3 DNA, CDR3 protein. The D gene is left open where the match is weak. Size is stated for part of the rows, as once, few or many counts, or as a class when the clone is expanded.

j_call: TRBJ2-6
d_call: -
v_call: TRBV12-5
clone_size: -
cdr3_nt: TGTGCTAGTGGTTTGGTACCTTCGGATTTCTCTGGGGCCAACGTCCTGACTTTC
cdr3_aa: CASGLVPSDFSGANVLTF

j_call: TRBJ2-7
d_call: TRBD1
v_call: TRBV19
clone_size: -
cdr3_nt: TGTGCCAGTAGTATCTCGACAGGGGGAGGCCCAGAAGAGCAGTACTTC
cdr3_aa: CASSISTGGGPEEQYF

j_call: TRBJ2-7
d_call: -
v_call: TRBV6-6
clone_size: -
cdr3_nt: TGTGCCAGCAGTCAGGGAACCTCCTACGAGCAGTACTTC
cdr3_aa: CASSQGTSYEQYF

j_call: TRBJ2-7
d_call: -
v_call: TRBV27
clone_size: -
cdr3_nt: TGTGCCAGCAGTTTAGGTGATGCCTACGAGCAGTACTTC
cdr3_aa: CASSLGDAYEQYF

j_call: TRBJ2-5
d_call: TRBD2
v_call: TRBV27
clone_size: -
cdr3_nt: TGTGCCAGCAGTTTTAACCTTGGGACTAGTAGGGAGACCCAGTACTTC
cdr3_aa: CASSFNLGTSRETQYF

j_call: TRBJ1-4
d_call: TRBD1
v_call: TRBV19
clone_size: -
cdr3_nt: TGTGCCAGTACTACACCTACAGGGGTTGGGGAAAAACTGTTTTTT
cdr3_aa: CASTTPTGVGEKLFF

j_call: TRBJ2-3
d_call: TRBD1
v_call: TRBV18
clone_size: -
cdr3_nt: TGTGCCAGCTCCCCAGGACAGGGCCCACCAATATACACAGATACGCAGTATTTT
cdr3_aa: CASSPGQGPPIYTDTQYF

j_call: TRBJ1-4
d_call: -
v_call: TRBV5-8
clone_size: -
cdr3_nt: TGTGCCAGCAGCGTGCAGGCAACTAATGAAAAACTGTTTTTT
cdr3_aa: CASSVQATNEKLFF

j_call: TRBJ2-1
d_call: TRBD1
v_call: TRBV6-6
clone_size: few
cdr3_nt: TGTGCCAGCAGTCCCCCGCCAGGGGGCAATGAGCAGTTCTTC
cdr3_aa: CASSPPPGGNEQFF

j_call: TRBJ2-7
d_call: TRBD2
v_call: TRBV27
clone_size: -
cdr3_nt: TGTGCCAGCGGGAGGGCCGTTGACGAGCAGTACTTC
cdr3_aa: CASGRAVDEQYF

j_call: TRBJ2-7
d_call: -
v_call: TRBV29-1
clone_size: once
cdr3_nt: TGCAGCGTTGCGGACAGCGAGCAGTACTTC
cdr3_aa: CSVADSEQYF

j_call: TRBJ2-7
d_call: TRBD2
v_call: TRBV9
clone_size: -
cdr3_nt: TGTGCCAGCAGCCCAGACCCGACCGCGACTAGCTATTCCTACGAGCAGTACTTC
cdr3_aa: CASSPDPTATSYSYEQYF

j_call: TRBJ2-7
d_call: -
v_call: TRBV27
clone_size: -
cdr3_nt: TGTGCCAGCAGTTCCAGGACAGCCCCCTACGAGCAGTACTTC
cdr3_aa: CASSSRTAPYEQYF

j_call: TRBJ2-3
d_call: TRBD2
v_call: TRBV6-1
clone_size: -
cdr3_nt: TGTGCCAGCAGTGGGTCTAGCGGGAGGGATACGCAGTATTTT
cdr3_aa: CASSGSSGRDTQYF

j_call: TRBJ2-4
d_call: -
v_call: TRBV5-6
clone_size: once
cdr3_nt: TGTGCCAGCAGCTTGGTACGGGCAGGGTTTACCAAAAACATTCAGTACTTC
cdr3_aa: CASSLVRAGFTKNIQYF

j_call: TRBJ2-6
d_call: -
v_call: TRBV5-4
clone_size: -
cdr3_nt: TGTGCCAGCAAATCAGGGGCAAACTCTGGGGCCAACGTCCTGACTTTC
cdr3_aa: CASKSGANSGANVLTF

j_call: TRBJ2-1
d_call: -
v_call: TRBV25-1
clone_size: -
cdr3_nt: TGTGCCAGCAGTACCCCCAGGGTTGTTGAGCAGTTCTTC
cdr3_aa: CASSTPRVVEQFF

j_call: TRBJ2-1
d_call: -
v_call: TRBV9
clone_size: -
cdr3_nt: TGTGCCAGCAGCGTAGGGGCCCCTGAGCAGTTCTTC
cdr3_aa: CASSVGAPEQFF

j_call: TRBJ2-7
d_call: -
v_call: TRBV28
clone_size: few
cdr3_nt: TGTGCCAGCAGTCCCCTCTACGAGCAGTACTTC
cdr3_aa: CASSPLYEQYF

j_call: TRBJ1-5
d_call: -
v_call: TRBV27
clone_size: -
cdr3_nt: TGTGCCAGCGCCTGGGGTAGCAATCAGCCCCAGCATTTT
cdr3_aa: CASAWGSNQPQHF

j_call: TRBJ2-7
d_call: -
v_call: TRBV6-1
clone_size: -
cdr3_nt: TGTGCCAGCAGTGCCACCGGGACCGCCGGGTACGAGCAGTACTTC
cdr3_aa: CASSATGTAGYEQYF

j_call: TRBJ1-2
d_call: TRBD1
v_call: TRBV13
clone_size: -
cdr3_nt: TGTGCCAGCAGCCCAACGGACAGGTACTATGGCTACACCTTC
cdr3_aa: CASSPTDRYYGYTF

j_call: TRBJ2-5
d_call: -
v_call: TRBV27
clone_size: -
cdr3_nt: TGTGCCAGCAGTTCATCCTTGGAGACCCAGTACTTC
cdr3_aa: CASSSSLETQYF

j_call: TRBJ1-1
d_call: TRBD1
v_call: TRBV9
clone_size: -
cdr3_nt: TGTGCCAGCAGCGGAACAGGGGAGGCTTTCTTT
cdr3_aa: CASSGTGEAFF

j_call: TRBJ1-4
d_call: TRBD1
v_call: TRBV9
clone_size: -
cdr3_nt: TGTGCCAGCAGCGCCGACAGGGGCGAAAAACTGTTTTTT
cdr3_aa: CASSADRGEKLFF

j_call: TRBJ2-5
d_call: -
v_call: TRBV15
clone_size: -
cdr3_nt: TGTGCCACCAGCAAAGACAGCCAAGAGACCCAGTACTTC
cdr3_aa: CATSKDSQETQYF

j_call: TRBJ2-3
d_call: -
v_call: TRBV7-9
clone_size: -
cdr3_nt: TGTGCCAGCCGGGAGAGTACAGATACGCAGTATTTT
cdr3_aa: CASRESTDTQYF

j_call: TRBJ1-1
d_call: TRBD1
v_call: TRBV27
clone_size: -
cdr3_nt: TGTGCCAGCAGTCGACAGGGGTACACTGAAGCTTTCTTT
cdr3_aa: CASSRQGYTEAFF

j_call: TRBJ2-7
d_call: -
v_call: TRBV10-1
clone_size: -
cdr3_nt: TGCGCCAGCAGTGACCTCGCCCACGAGCAGTACTTC
cdr3_aa: CASSDLAHEQYF

j_call: TRBJ2-2
d_call: -
v_call: TRBV27
clone_size: -
cdr3_nt: TGTGGGGCCAGGCAAGCCGGCGGGGAGCTGTTTTTT
cdr3_aa: CGARQAGGELFF

j_call: TRBJ2-3
d_call: TRBD1
v_call: TRBV19
clone_size: -
cdr3_nt: TGTGCCAGTAGTATTGGGACAGGGACTATGGGCACAGATACGCAGTATTTT
cdr3_aa: CASSIGTGTMGTDTQYF

j_call: TRBJ2-3
d_call: TRBD2
v_call: TRBV5-4
clone_size: -
cdr3_nt: TGTGCCAGCAGCACGACTAGCGGGAGGGACACAGATACGCAGTATTTT
cdr3_aa: CASSTTSGRDTDTQYF

j_call: TRBJ1-1
d_call: -
v_call: TRBV19
clone_size: -
cdr3_nt: TGTGCCAGTAGTATCTCCTCCCGCACTGAAGCTTTCTTT
cdr3_aa: CASSISSRTEAFF

j_call: TRBJ1-2
d_call: -
v_call: TRBV13
clone_size: -
cdr3_nt: TGTGCCAGCAGCTTACACCGACCCTATGGCTACACCTTC
cdr3_aa: CASSLHRPYGYTF

j_call: TRBJ2-7
d_call: TRBD2
v_call: TRBV5-1
clone_size: -
cdr3_nt: TGCGCCAGCAGCTTGGGTGGGGGGGTTTCCGCCGAGCAGTACTTC
cdr3_aa: CASSLGGGVSAEQYF

j_call: TRBJ1-2
d_call: -
v_call: TRBV5-4
clone_size: -
cdr3_nt: TGTGCCAGCAGCGGCGGGACACTTGGCTATGGCTACACCTTC
cdr3_aa: CASSGGTLGYGYTF

j_call: TRBJ1-5
d_call: -
v_call: TRBV27
clone_size: -
cdr3_nt: TGTGCCAGCAGCCCCGTCTGGGGGCAGCCCCAGCATTTT
cdr3_aa: CASSPVWGQPQHF

j_call: TRBJ2-1
d_call: TRBD1
v_call: TRBV29-1
clone_size: -
cdr3_nt: TGCAGCGTTGAAGTGGGCAGGGGGCTTTACAATGAGCAGTTCTTC
cdr3_aa: CSVEVGRGLYNEQFF

j_call: TRBJ2-3
d_call: -
v_call: TRBV28
clone_size: -
cdr3_nt: TGTGCCAGCAGGGGGGGGCAGAGCACAGATACGCAGTATTTT
cdr3_aa: CASRGGQSTDTQYF

j_call: TRBJ1-6
d_call: -
v_call: TRBV28
clone_size: -
cdr3_nt: TGTGCCAGCACCCCCTTTGGGTCACCCCTCCACTTT
cdr3_aa: CASTPFGSPLHF

j_call: TRBJ1-1
d_call: -
v_call: TRBV6-5
clone_size: once
cdr3_nt: TGTGCCAGCGCTACCGGGAACACTGAAGCTTTCTTT
cdr3_aa: CASATGNTEAFF

j_call: TRBJ1-3
d_call: TRBD1
v_call: TRBV11-2
clone_size: few
cdr3_nt: TGTGCCAGCAGCCTATTAAGGGGACAGGGGAACTCTGGAAACACCATATATTTT
cdr3_aa: CASSLLRGQGNSGNTIYF

j_call: TRBJ1-1
d_call: -
v_call: TRBV6-6
clone_size: -
cdr3_nt: TGTGCCAGCAGTTACCTTGGAGGGAGCACTGAAGCTTTCTTT
cdr3_aa: CASSYLGGSTEAFF

j_call: TRBJ2-1
d_call: TRBD2
v_call: TRBV4-1
clone_size: once
cdr3_nt: TGCGCCAGCAGCCAAGACCAGCGGGAGGTCAATGAGCAGTTCTTC
cdr3_aa: CASSQDQREVNEQFF

j_call: TRBJ2-3
d_call: -
v_call: TRBV27
clone_size: few
cdr3_nt: TGTGCCAGCGTTCCTTGGGGCAACACAGATACGCAGTATTTT
cdr3_aa: CASVPWGNTDTQYF

j_call: TRBJ1-2
d_call: TRBD1
v_call: TRBV4-3
clone_size: -
cdr3_nt: TGCGCCAGCAGCCTCGGGACAGGGGATGGCTACACCTTC
cdr3_aa: CASSLGTGDGYTF

j_call: TRBJ2-5
d_call: -
v_call: TRBV5-1
clone_size: few
cdr3_nt: TGCGCCAGCAGCCCCGGGACAAATCGGGAGACCCAGTACTTC
cdr3_aa: CASSPGTNRETQYF

j_call: TRBJ2-5
d_call: TRBD1
v_call: TRBV28
clone_size: -
cdr3_nt: TGTGCCAGCAGTCACAGGGGAAGGGAGACCCAGTACTTC
cdr3_aa: CASSHRGRETQYF

j_call: TRBJ2-1
d_call: -
v_call: TRBV6-5
clone_size: once
cdr3_nt: TGTGCCAGCAGTTCCCTGACTCCCATCGAGCAGTTCTTC
cdr3_aa: CASSSLTPIEQFF

j_call: TRBJ2-5
d_call: -
v_call: TRBV2
clone_size: -
cdr3_nt: TGTGCCAGCAGTGAAGGTTCCGGGGGATCCCAAGAGACCCAGTACTTC
cdr3_aa: CASSEGSGGSQETQYF

j_call: TRBJ2-7
d_call: -
v_call: TRBV10-2
clone_size: -
cdr3_nt: TGCGCCAGCACCGGAGGGGAATCCGAGCAGTACTTC
cdr3_aa: CASTGGESEQYF

j_call: TRBJ1-5
d_call: TRBD1
v_call: TRBV10-3
clone_size: -
cdr3_nt: TGTGCCAGTGACAGGGGTGGTAATCAGCCCCAGCATTTT
cdr3_aa: CASDRGGNQPQHF

j_call: TRBJ2-3
d_call: TRBD1
v_call: TRBV7-9
clone_size: -
cdr3_nt: TGTGCCAGCAGCCCTCGGACAGGGACGTCAGATACGCAGTATTTT
cdr3_aa: CASSPRTGTSDTQYF

j_call: TRBJ1-2
d_call: -
v_call: TRBV28
clone_size: -
cdr3_nt: TGTGCCAGCGAGAGTGTGGGCTATGGCTACACCTTC
cdr3_aa: CASESVGYGYTF

j_call: TRBJ1-2
d_call: TRBD1
v_call: TRBV7-2
clone_size: -
cdr3_nt: TGTGCCAGCAGCATTGGGACAGGGGTCAGGGGTATCTATGGCTACACCTTC
cdr3_aa: CASSIGTGVRGIYGYTF

j_call: TRBJ2-3
d_call: -
v_call: TRBV6-5
clone_size: -
cdr3_nt: TGTGCCAGCAGTTCAGATCTAGATACGCAGTATTTT
cdr3_aa: CASSSDLDTQYF

j_call: TRBJ2-2
d_call: TRBD1
v_call: TRBV28
clone_size: -
cdr3_nt: TGTGCCAGCAGTCCACCCCCGACAGGGATCGACACCGGGGAGCTGTTTTTT
cdr3_aa: CASSPPPTGIDTGELFF

j_call: TRBJ1-5
d_call: -
v_call: TRBV27
clone_size: -
cdr3_nt: TGTGCCAGCAGTTTAGGGCAGGGAAATCAGCCCCAGCATTTT
cdr3_aa: CASSLGQGNQPQHF